This T cell receptor beta chain was sequenced in a study of T cell clonality in common variable immunodeficiency. This clone was detected ten times or more. The CDR3 end falls 3 residues outside the read, so it is completed with the germline J gene. Patients and controls were mostly of Caucasian heritage. Method: immunoSEQ multiplex PCR; TCRdb's copy keeps in-frame clones and lacks some. The repertoire yields around 47,000 clones, none seen only once; the top ten contain approximately 0.68%. In germline, CDR1 is SGHNT, CDR2 YENEEA. J gave up 9 bases and V 5 bases, and 4 bases lay outside the gene matches. The CDR3 has 13 residues.

The sequence was obtained from a person aged 18 to 70 in good health. This sequence joins TRBV11-3 and TRBJ2-1; 10 bases match TRBD1. The specimen sequenced was peripheral blood mononuclear cells. CDR3 in amino acids: CASSGQGEGEQFF. Partial CDR3 DNA: TGTGCCAGCAGCGGACAGGGGGAGGGTGAG.